What follows are 15 T cell receptor beta chains derived from one specimen sequenced in a study of metastatic and nonmetastatic thyroid tumors. TCRdb re-analyzed the PCR reads through MiXCR. The data hold roughly 12,000 clones, with 35% to 45% observed a single time. Nobody among the patients had been given any treatment before thyroid surgery. Sequenced sample: tumor tissue. The source of these receptors is a female donor with papillary thyroid cancer or a benign thyroid nodule (not recorded which). Some clones in this sample may be carry-over from other donors' samples.

This clone showed up just a few times. CDR3 sequence: CASSIENSPNGYTF. CDR3 in DNA: TGTGCCAGTAGTATAGAAAACAGCCCCAATGGCTACACCTTC. The chain has TRBV19 and TRBJ1-2, with D unclear. Trimming took off 0 bases at V and 6 bases at J, with 11 bases between the two ends. The CDR3 sequence is 14 residues long. Germline V CDR1 and CDR2: LNHDA, SQIVND (reference sequence).

The chain uses TRBV2 and TRBJ2-2; 9 positions agree with TRBD2. V lost 4 bases and J lost 4; bases outside the gene matches: 7. Germline V gives CDR1 SNHLY, CDR2 FYNNEI. The CDR3 covers 16 residues. CDR3 nucleotide sequence: TGTGCCAGCAGTGTTCAAGCGGGGGGATCCACCGGGGAGCTGTTTTTT. Translating it yields CASSVQAGGSTGELFF.

This clone was picked up many times. The CDR3 loop is CASSYGTYGYTF. The CDR3 nucleotides read TGTGCCAGCAGTTATGGTACCTATGGCTACACCTTC. The genes are TRBV6-6 and TRBJ1-2; D remains ambiguous. CDR1 is MNHNY and CDR2 is SVGAGI in the germline V gene (reference sequence). V lost 3 bases and J 4 bases, leaving 6 bases between the germline ends. This CDR3 is 12 amino acids long.

J is TRBJ2-1 and V is TRBV19, with TRBD2 matching 9 bases. With 1 base clipped from V and 6 bases from J, the junction kept 1 base outside the gene matches. Germline V gene lookup returns CDR1 LNHDA and CDR2 SQIVND (reference sequence). The CDR3 is 14 amino acids. The CDR3 is CASSIGGGANEQFF. Here the CDR3 DNA reads TGTGCCAGTAGTATAGGCGGGGGGGCCAATGAGCAGTTCTTC. The whole variable domain, remainder taken from reference TRBV19 and TRBJ2-1, is DGGITQSPKYLFRKEGQNVTLSCEQNLNHDAMYWYRQDPGQGLRLIYYSQIVNDFQKGDIAEGYSVSREKKESFPLTVTSAQKNPTAFYLCASSIGGGANEQFFGPGTRLTVL.

The gene calls are TRBV4-3 and TRBJ2-7, with D unresolved. Trimming left V 1 base short and J 5 bases short, with 9 bases between. CDR3 length equals 13 residues. Germline assignment: CDR1 LGHNA and CDR2 YSLEER. This chain's CDR3 is CASSQVRSHEQYF. CDR3 nucleotides: TGCGCCAGCAGCCAAGTAAGGTCTCACGAGCAGTACTTC.

This CDR3 is CASSEDRDNSPLHF. CDR3 DNA sequence: TGTGCCAGCAGTGAGGACAGGGATAATTCACCCCTCCACTTT. The rearrangement joins TRBV6-4 to TRBJ1-6, with 8 bases matching TRBD1. The CDR3 is 14 amino acids. Losses at the gene ends were 3 bases for V and 5 bases for J; bases not matched to a gene: 0. Looked up from germline, CDR1 is MRHNA and CDR2 is SNTAGT.

The rearrangement joins TRBV2 to TRBJ2-1, with D unclear. V lost 7 bases and J 5 bases, leaving 9 bases between the germline ends. CDR1 and CDR2 (germline): SNHLY, FYNNEI. The CDR3 spans 12 residues. CDR3 DNA: TGTGCCAGCATTTATGACAACAATGAGCAGTTCTTC. It specifies CASIYDNNEQFF.

This rearrangement joins TRBV20-1 to TRBJ2-7; a possible D gene is TRBD1 (6 bases). V gave up 0 bases and J gave up 0 bases, with 15 bases separating them. The germline V gene encodes CDR1 DFQATT and CDR2 SNEGSKA (reference sequence). The CDR3 totals 16 residues. The CDR3 DNA follows: TGCAGTGCTAGAGATCCCAACAGGGCTATCTCCTACGAGCAGTACTTC. Its translation: CSARDPNRAISYEQYF.

This clone has only a few counts. The gene calls are TRBV24-1 and TRBJ1-1, with a tentative D call TRBD1 (5 bases). Germline V gene lookup returns CDR1 KGHDR and CDR2 SFDVKD. Trimming left V 0 bases short and J 6 bases short, with 7 bases between. This CDR3 comprises 13 residues. CDR3 sequence (DNA): TGTGCCACCAGTGATTTGTCAGGGTCTGAAGCTTTCTTT. Protein: CATSDLSGSEAFF.

The chain couples TRBV7-8 to TRBJ2-7, with TRBD2 matching 7 bases. The CDR3 is 16 amino acids. Germline CDR1 and CDR2: SGHVS and FQNEAQ. The V and J ends lost 1 base and 0 bases, in that order; junction bases with no gene match: 6. The CDR3 loop is CASSLGGSGTSYEQYF. The CDR3 nucleotides are TGTGCCAGCAGCTTAGGGGGGAGCGGGACCTCCTACGAGCAGTACTTC.

This CDR3 is CASSQGTQSSYEQYF. The CDR3 DNA is TGTGCCAGCTCCCAGGGGACACAAAGCTCCTACGAGCAGTACTTC. The J gene is TRBJ2-7, the V gene TRBV2, with a tentative D call TRBD1 (6 bases). The germline gives CDR1 SNHLY, CDR2 FYNNEI. The CDR3 loop spans 15 amino acids. V was trimmed by 8 bases and J by 0 bases, leaving 17 bases between them.

This rearrangement joins TRBV28 to TRBJ1-2, with D hard to call. Trimming cost V 6 bases and J 3 bases, with 17 bases left between them. CDR3 length: 15 residues. Germline CDR1 MDHEN, CDR2 SYDVKM. In DNA form, the CDR3 reads TGTGCCAGCAGGGATCGCGGCCTTGGGGACTATGGCTACACCTTC. Its translation: CASRDRGLGDYGYTF.

This chain links TRBV13 with TRBJ2-1, with D perhaps assigned TRBD1 or TRBD2 (5 bases each). With 3 bases removed from V and 3 bases from J, the gap between germline ends came to 9 bases. CDR1 and CDR2 from the germline V gene are PRHDT and FYEKMQ (reference sequence). The CDR3 extends over 14 amino acids. CDR3 protein: CASSLLGDYNEQFF. In DNA form, the CDR3 reads TGTGCCAGCAGCTTGTTGGGGGACTACAATGAGCAGTTCTTC. Supplemented by reference TRBV13 and TRBJ2-1, the full variable domain reads AAGVIQSPRHLIKEKRETATLKCYPIPRHDTVYWYQQGPGQDPQFLISFYEKMQSDKGSIPDRFSAQQFSDYHSELNMSSLELGDSALYFCASSLLGDYNEQFFGPGTRLTVL.

V gene TRBV5-1 combines with J gene TRBJ2-7; the match to TRBD1 covers 7 bases. The CDR3 spans 14 residues. Trimming removed 4 bases from V and 2 bases from J; junction bases left unmatched: 6. Germline assignment: CDR1 SGHRS and CDR2 YFSETQ. CDR3 bases: TGCGCCAGCAGCGGACTCGGACAGGCCTACGAGCAGTACTTC. Its protein is CASSGLGQAYEQYF.

This clone is termed large. V is TRBV5-1 and J is TRBJ2-2; D is perhaps TRBD1 (6 bases). The CDR3 is 15 residues long. The V gene's germline CDR1 is SGHRS and CDR2 YFSETQ. The V and J ends lost 5 bases and 0 bases respectively, with 11 bases between them. The CDR3, as DNA: TGCGCCAGCAGATCCGGGACAACGAACACCGGGGAGCTGTTTTTT. Its protein is CASRSGTTNTGELFF.